A selection of T cell receptor beta chains follows, all from one sample in a study of blood T cell repertoires in COVID-19. Here immunoSEQ multiplex PCR was the method, and the copy in TCRdb shows in-frame clones only, minus some. The sample includes about 210,000 clones, under 90% of them seen just once. The sequenced sample consisted of peripheral blood. These receptors were collected from a woman older than 75 with COVID-19, enrolled during active disease. Each CDR3 is given with its conserved first and last residue. D genes are given only for firm matches. The size entry is marked missing in some rows and otherwise reads once, few, many or a size class.

clone_size	j_call	v_call	cdr3_length	d_call	cdr3_aa	cdr3_nt
.	TRBJ2-2	TRBV7-6	13	.	CASSGQIAGELFF	TGTGCCAGCAGCGGACAGATCGCCGGGGAGCTGTTTTTT
.	TRBJ2-3	TRBV7-2	15	TRBD2	CASTTGSGGANTQYF	TGTGCCAGCACTACGGGTAGCGGGGGGGCAAATACGCAGTATTTT
.	TRBJ2-1	TRBV24-1	16	.	CATSDSGLGRSNEQFF	TGTGCCACCAGTGATTCGGGTCTTGGAAGGTCCAATGAGCAGTTCTTC
.	TRBJ2-7	TRBV5-6	14	.	CASSLVFGLGEQYF	TGTGCCAGCAGCTTGGTTTTCGGGTTAGGCGAGCAGTACTTC
.	TRBJ1-3	TRBV6-5	14	.	CASSLRVKGNTIYF	TGTGCCAGCAGCCTCAGGGTCAAGGGAAACACCATATATTTT
.	TRBJ1-6	TRBV5-1	15	TRBD1	CASNPGGQGNSPLHF	TGCGCCAGCAACCCTGGGGGACAGGGGAATTCACCCCTCCACTTT
few	TRBJ2-5	TRBV7-9	14	.	CASSLLLGGETQYF	TGTGCCAGCAGCTTACTACTCGGCGGAGAGACCCAGTACTTC
.	TRBJ1-2	TRBV5-6	16	TRBD1	CASSLGLQGARGGYTF	TGTGCCAGCAGCTTGGGTCTCCAGGGGGCGAGGGGTGGCTACACCTTC
.	TRBJ2-3	TRBV7-6	15	.	CASSLLYDSPDTQYF	TGTGCCAGCAGCTTATTATATGATAGCCCAGATACGCAGTATTTT
.	TRBJ1-2	TRBV12-3/TRBV12-4	13	.	CASSLGAGSGYTF	TGTGCCAGCAGTTTAGGGGCAGGTAGTGGCTACACCTTC
.	TRBJ1-2	TRBV28	13	.	CASSLTGNYGYTF	TGTGCCAGCAGTTTGACAGGCAACTATGGCTACACCTTC
.	TRBJ2-7	TRBV30	13	TRBD1	CAWETGTAYEQYF	TGTGCCTGGGAGACCGGGACAGCATACGAGCAGTACTTC
.	TRBJ1-2	TRBV24-1	14	.	CATSPPTYNYGYTF	TGTGCCACCAGTCCCCCGACATATAACTATGGCTACACCTTC
.	TRBJ1-2	TRBV11-2	13	.	CASSLDRSVGYTF	TGTGCCAGCAGCTTAGATCGTTCAGTTGGCTACACCTTC
.	TRBJ1-4	TRBV5-1	15	TRBD1	CASSRVGDRDEKLFF	TGCGCCAGCAGCCGAGTTGGGGACAGGGATGAAAAACTGTTTTTT
.	TRBJ2-5	TRBV5-1	13	TRBD2	CASRTSGQETQYF	TGCGCCAGCAGGACTAGCGGACAAGAGACCCAGTACTTC
.	TRBJ2-5	TRBV6-6	14	.	CASSWWDTQETQYF	TGTGCCAGCAGTTGGTGGGACACCCAAGAGACCCAGTACTTC
.	TRBJ2-1	TRBV7-2	15	TRBD2	CASSLVAGGRNGQFF	TGTGCCAGCAGCTTAGTGGCGGGGGGGCGCAATGGGCAGTTCTTC
few	TRBJ1-6	TRBV27	16	TRBD1	CASSTRGQGHNSPLHF	TGTGCCAGCAGCACGCGCGGACAGGGGCATAATTCACCCCTCCACTTT
.	TRBJ2-3	TRBV7-2	15	.	CASSFARGFTDTQYF	TGTGCCAGCAGCTTCGCCCGAGGCTTCACAGATACGCAGTATTTT
.	TRBJ2-5	TRBV7-3	13	.	CASSSEQGLAQYF	TGTGCCAGCAGCTCCGAACAGGGCTTGGCCCAGTACTTC
.	TRBJ2-3	TRBV30	14	TRBD2	CAGGKRGGTDTQYF	TGTGCCGGGGGAAAGCGGGGGGGCACAGATACGCAGTATTTT
.	TRBJ2-3	TRBV11-2	13	.	CASSLDLADTQYF	TGTGCCAGCAGCTTAGATCTCGCAGATACGCAGTATTTT
.	TRBJ2-5	TRBV11-2	17	TRBD2	CASSPSLGRGGQETQYF	TGTGCCAGCAGCCCCTCTCTTGGGCGGGGGGGCCAAGAGACCCAGTACTTC
.	TRBJ1-1	TRBV19	14	.	CASTTGTLNTEAFF	TGTGCCAGTACTACCGGGACATTGAACACTGAAGCTTTCTTT
.	TRBJ2-7	TRBV30	14	.	CASNRETISYEQYF	TGTGCCTCAAACCGGGAAACGATCTCCTACGAGCAGTACTTC
.	TRBJ1-1	TRBV27	15	.	CASNRDQPLNTEAFF	TGTGCCAGCAACAGGGACCAGCCCTTGAACACTGAAGCTTTCTTT
.	TRBJ1-6	TRBV9	15	.	CASSAEQGVGSPLHF	TGTGCCAGCAGCGCCGAACAGGGAGTTGGTTCACCCCTCCACTTT
.	TRBJ2-5	TRBV14	18	TRBD1	CASSQGRTGGVIRETQYF	TGTGCCAGCAGCCAAGGCAGGACAGGGGGCGTGATTAGAGAGACCCAGTACTTC
.	TRBJ2-5	TRBV30	14	TRBD2	CAWRGAGGSETQYF	TGTGCCTGGAGAGGAGCGGGGGGGTCAGAGACCCAGTACTTC
.	TRBJ1-5	TRBV5-1	14	.	CASSFGGNNQPQHF	TGCGCCAGCAGCTTTGGGGGGAACAATCAGCCCCAGCATTTT
.	TRBJ2-2	TRBV18	14	.	CASSSGMNTGELFF	TGTGCCAGCTCGTCCGGGATGAACACCGGGGAGCTGTTTTTT
.	TRBJ1-1	TRBV24-1	12	.	CATAGTSSEAFF	TGTGCCACGGCCGGGACATCTTCTGAAGCTTTCTTT
.	TRBJ2-3	TRBV7-6	18	TRBD2	CASSLGTSGHPSTDTQYF	TGTGCCAGCAGCTTAGGGACTAGCGGGCACCCTAGCACAGATACGCAGTATTTT
.	TRBJ2-2	TRBV28	18	TRBD2	CASSSPSTSGAYTGELFF	TGTGCCAGCAGCTCCCCTTCGACTAGCGGGGCGTACACCGGGGAGCTGTTTTTT
.	TRBJ1-2	TRBV30	13	TRBD1	CAWKAGGGYGYTF	TGTGCCTGGAAAGCAGGGGGCGGCTATGGCTACACCTTC
.	TRBJ2-7	TRBV7-2	15	TRBD2	CASSLATSGGREQYF	TGTGCCAGCAGCTTAGCGACTAGCGGGGGAAGGGAGCAGTACTTC
.	TRBJ2-3	TRBV5-1	16	TRBD2	CASTYGAGGPTDTQYF	TGCGCCAGCACTTACGGAGCGGGGGGGCCGACAGATACGCAGTATTTT
many	TRBJ2-3	TRBV15	16	TRBD1	CATSRVRQGATDTQYF	TGTGCCACCAGCAGAGTCCGACAGGGGGCCACAGATACGCAGTATTTT
.	TRBJ1-2	TRBV2	14	.	CASSEALRSHGYTF	TGTGCCAGCAGTGAAGCGCTTCGTAGCCATGGCTACACCTTC
few	TRBJ1-2	TRBV27	16	.	CASSFHVQASNYGYTF	TGTGCCAGCAGTTTCCACGTCCAGGCCTCTAACTATGGCTACACCTTC
.	TRBJ1-5	TRBV10-3	15	TRBD1	CAISEGTGGRQPQHF	TGTGCCATCAGCGAGGGGACAGGGGGTAGACAGCCCCAGCATTTT
.	TRBJ2-6	TRBV4-3	19	.	CASSQGDLGGIAGANVLTF	TGCGCCAGCAGCCAAGGGGATCTCGGGGGTATCGCTGGGGCCAACGTCCTGACTTTC
.	TRBJ1-2	TRBV28	16	TRBD1	CASSIPLVGQVDGYTF	TGTGCCAGCAGTATCCCCTTAGTGGGACAGGTGGATGGCTACACCTTC
.	TRBJ2-7	TRBV19	15	TRBD1	CASRRSGTDPYEQYF	TGTGCCAGTCGACGGTCCGGGACAGACCCCTACGAGCAGTACTTC
.	TRBJ1-2	TRBV11-2	13	TRBD1	CATGPGTGFGYTF	TGTGCCACCGGTCCCGGGACAGGGTTTGGCTACACCTTC
.	TRBJ1-1	TRBV18	15	TRBD1	CASSPKGQGNTEAFF	TGTGCCAGCTCACCCAAGGGACAGGGAAACACTGAAGCTTTCTTT
.	TRBJ1-6	TRBV7-9	13	.	CASTDSHNSPLHF	TGTGCCAGCACCGACAGCCATAATTCACCCCTCCACTTT
.	TRBJ1-3	TRBV28	16	TRBD1	CASSPPGQGKVHTIYF	TGTGCCAGCAGTCCCCCGGGACAGGGGAAAGTACACACCATATATTTT
.	TRBJ2-2	TRBV19	15	.	CASAEGGRGTGELFF	TGTGCCAGTGCCGAGGGAGGACGGGGCACCGGGGAGCTGTTTTTT
.	TRBJ2-1	TRBV25-1	12	.	CASWKGHGEQFF	TGTGCCAGCTGGAAGGGGCACGGGGAGCAGTTCTTC
once	TRBJ1-1	TRBV18	13	TRBD1	CASSVQGDSEAFF	TGTGCCAGCTCAGTACAGGGGGACTCGGAAGCTTTCTTT
.	TRBJ1-2	TRBV5-8	13	TRBD1	CASTRRTGNGYTF	TGTGCCAGTACCCGTAGGACAGGGAACGGCTACACCTTC